There are many counts of the clone carrying this T cell receptor beta chain. The CDR3 does not close with the conserved phenylalanine or tryptophan, likely indicating a read error. No DNA is shown, since the ends of the CDR3 on it are uncertain; the CDR3 is the one TCRdb lists. CDR1 is MDHEN, CDR2 SYDVKM, per germline. The CDR3 is made up of 9 amino acids, end residues included. The sample belongs to a study of CD8+CD57+ T cells in acquired aplastic anemia. Study overall: Healthy donors had, on average, around 9.9 million reads for their CD4+ cells.

Template material for TCR beta VDJ and CDR3 profiling consisted of genomic DNA. One entry per CDR3 protein, called by TCRdb with MiXCR from the reads. The sample includes about 190,000 distinct CDR3 sequences, less than 65% of them seen just once. Sequencing used sorted CD4+, CD8+, or CD8+CD57+ T cells (not recorded which) from PBMCs. This clonotype was obtained from a human donor in good health, serving as a control. The chain joins TRBV28 to TRBJ2-2; no DNA check was done on the table's D call, TRBD1. The CDR3 protein is CASSCHRGA.